This TCR beta chain was obtained from a study of T cell clonality in common variable immunodeficiency. Study outcomes and limitations: Fewer deletions and N-nucleotide insertions were reportedly seen in common variable immunodeficiency TCR beta sequences.

The germline CDR1 and CDR2 sequences are GTSNPN and SVGIG (reference sequence). CDR3 size: 13 residues. V lost 3 bases and J 5 bases, leaving 14 bases between the germline ends. Profiling relied on immunoSEQ multiplex PCR, and the TCRdb table lists in-frame clones only, not all of them. The table lists over 15,000 clones. Worth noting for this clone: Its antigen is as yet unknown. The CDR3 goes on 3 residues after the read ends, and that part is filled in from the germline J gene.

The sequencing sample was made of peripheral blood mononuclear cells. This sequence was found in a human donor with common variable immunodeficiency. This chain connects TRBV30 to TRBJ2-7; possible D gene TRBD2, 5 bases. The sequenced CDR3 bases are TGTGCCTGGAGGACCCCAGGAGGCCACGAG. Translating it yields CAWRTPGGHE. The whole CDR3 reads CAWRTPGGHEQYF.